The rows below give T cell receptor beta chains drawn from one sample of a study of beta chain features in type 1 diabetes. The repertoire was sequenced with immunoSEQ multiplex PCR; TCRdb's copy has only in-frame clones and lacks some. Of 150,000 to 200,000 clones listed, under 9.5% were seen once; the top ten hold under 0.55%. Sequencing used central memory CD4+ T cells from blood. The receptors stem from a man aged 18 to 35 with type 1 diabetes. The CDR3 runs from the conserved cysteine through the conserved F or W. The D gene is left open where the match is weak. Rows may omit the clone size; those that give it use once, few, many or a size class.

>TRBJ1-6|TRBV5-5|-|-
CASSLRLDSPLHF
TGTGCCAGCAGCTTGCGGTTGGATTCACCCCTCCACTTT
>TRBJ2-2|TRBV6-1|-|few
CASREYTNTGELFF
TGTGCCAGCAGGGAATACACGAACACCGGGGAGCTGTTTTTT
>TRBJ2-7|TRBV5-1|TRBD2|-
CASSEGLAGVDEQYF
TGCGCCAGCAGCGAAGGACTAGCGGGAGTAGACGAGCAGTACTTC
>TRBJ2-7|TRBV6-6|-|-
CAAPPRYEQYF
TGTGCCGCCCCCCCTAGGTACGAGCAGTACTTC
>TRBJ1-2|TRBV28|TRBD1|-
CASSPGQGLLYGYTF
TGTGCCAGCAGTCCCGGACAGGGGCTTCTCTATGGCTACACCTTC
>TRBJ2-7|TRBV5-4|-|few
CASSTQPATYEQYF
TGTGCCAGCAGCACTCAACCTGCTACCTACGAGCAGTACTTC
>TRBJ2-1|TRBV4-1|TRBD1|-
CASSQARTGVQFF
TGCGCCAGCAGCCAAGCCCGGACAGGGGTGCAGTTCTTC
>TRBJ2-1|TRBV29-1|TRBD2|few
CSVAGGSYYNEQFF
TGCAGCGTCGCGGGAGGGAGTTACTACAATGAGCAGTTCTTC
>TRBJ2-6|TRBV20-1|-|-
CSALGANVLTF
TGCAGTGCTTTAGGGGCCAACGTCCTGACTTTC
>TRBJ2-2|TRBV4-2|TRBD2|few
CASSQVFGGSAGELFF
TGTGCCAGCAGCCAGGTCTTTGGCGGGAGCGCCGGGGAGCTGTTTTTT
>TRBJ2-7|TRBV28|TRBD1|many
CASRDRGSQYF
TGTGCCAGCAGGGACAGGGGAAGTCAGTACTTC
>TRBJ2-2|TRBV5-4|TRBD1|-
CASSSGQGTGELFF
TGTGCCAGCAGCTCGGGACAGGGGACCGGGGAGCTGTTTTTT
>TRBJ2-2|TRBV4-3|TRBD1|few
CASRRGLDTGELFF
TGCGCCAGCAGGAGGGGGCTGGACACCGGGGAGCTGTTTTTT
>TRBJ1-2|TRBV25-1|TRBD1|few
CASSEMGQNYGYTF
TGTGCCAGCAGTGAAATGGGACAGAACTATGGCTACACCTTC
>TRBJ2-7|TRBV7-2|-|few
CASSLDSEQYF
TGTGCCAGCAGCTTAGATAGCGAGCAGTACTTC
>TRBJ2-5|TRBV5-4|-|-
CASSSGLQETQYF
TGTGCCAGCAGCTCGGGTCTCCAAGAGACCCAGTACTTC
>TRBJ1-1|TRBV5-1|TRBD1|few
CASTTQGVNTEAFF
TGCGCCAGCACCACACAGGGGGTGAACACTGAAGCTTTCTTT
>TRBJ1-5|TRBV28|-|few
CASRIPSRSDSHF
TGTGCCAGCAGGATCCCTAGTAGGTCGGACTCCCATTTT
>TRBJ1-4|TRBV7-9|TRBD1|-
CASTQGARGEKLFF
TGTGCCAGCACCCAGGGGGCGCGCGGTGAAAAACTGTTTTTT
>TRBJ1-2|TRBV4-2|TRBD1|-
CASSPDRGRVYGYTF
TGTGCCAGCAGCCCCGACAGGGGGCGCGTCTATGGCTACACCTTC
>TRBJ2-1|TRBV6-1|TRBD2|-
CASSEASGSYNEQFF
TGTGCCAGCAGTGAAGCTAGCGGGAGTTACAATGAGCAGTTCTTC
>TRBJ1-2|TRBV7-2|TRBD1|-
CASNLDRFPLNGYTF
TGTGCCAGCAACCTGGACAGGTTCCCTTTGAATGGCTACACCTTC
>TRBJ2-7|TRBV27|-|-
CASSLSFIKAGSYEQYF
TGTGCCAGCAGTTTATCGTTTATTAAGGCAGGATCCTACGAGCAGTACTTC
>TRBJ2-1|TRBV19|TRBD2|many
CASRLAGEQFF
TGTGCCAGCCGACTAGCTGGTGAGCAGTTCTTC
>TRBJ2-4|TRBV7-2|TRBD1|-
CASSFLGGTGNIQYF
TGTGCCAGCAGCTTCCTTGGGGGGACAGGGAACATTCAGTACTTC
>TRBJ2-3|TRBV28|-|-
CASSLSRPASRTPDTQYF
TGTGCCAGCAGTTTGAGCCGTCCAGCGTCGAGAACCCCAGATACGCAGTATTTT
>TRBJ2-5|TRBV7-2|TRBD1|-
CASSPPGQVETQYF
TGTGCCAGCAGCCCCCCGGGACAGGTAGAGACCCAGTACTTC
>TRBJ1-5|TRBV15|TRBD1|few
CATSRVGRDRIHNQPQHF
TGTGCCACCAGCAGGGTAGGACGGGACAGAATACACAATCAGCCCCAGCATTTT
>TRBJ2-3|TRBV18|-|-
CASQDSSDTQYF
TGTGCCAGTCAAGACAGCTCAGATACGCAGTATTTT
>TRBJ2-3|TRBV11-2|TRBD2|-
CASSLTTSGGSSTDTQYF
TGTGCCAGCAGCTTAACAACTAGCGGGGGAAGTAGCACAGATACGCAGTATTTT
>TRBJ1-1|TRBV29-1|-|few
CSVTQGGDTEAFF
TGCAGCGTTACCCAGGGAGGTGACACTGAAGCTTTCTTT
>TRBJ2-7|TRBV15|-|few
CATSRDLQGRDEQYF
TGTGCCACCAGCAGAGATCTCCAGGGGCGGGACGAGCAGTACTTC
>TRBJ2-5|TRBV6-5|TRBD1|-
CASSLTGMETQYF
TGTGCCAGCAGCCTGACAGGGATGGAGACCCAGTACTTC
>TRBJ2-1|TRBV27|TRBD2|-
CASSLRLAEAYNEQFF
TGTGCCAGCAGTTTACGACTAGCGGAAGCCTACAATGAGCAGTTCTTC
>TRBJ2-3|TRBV7-2|-|-
CASSLVESSTDTQYF
TGTGCCAGCAGCTTAGTGGAGTCTAGCACAGATACGCAGTATTTT
>TRBJ2-2|TRBV29-1|-|few
CSVGTAGGGELFF
TGCAGCGTCGGGACAGCAGGAGGGGGGGAGCTGTTTTTT
>TRBJ2-1|TRBV18|TRBD2|few
CASSPYGGGANEQFF
TGTGCCAGCTCACCCTACGGCGGGGGGGCCAATGAGCAGTTCTTC
>TRBJ1-1|TRBV7-2|-|many
CASTPQLMNTEAFF
TGTGCCAGCACACCACAGCTCATGAACACTGAAGCTTTCTTT
>TRBJ2-5|TRBV5-1|-|few
CASSLGGSGVQETQYF
TGCGCCAGCAGCTTGGGGGGGTCGGGGGTTCAAGAGACCCAGTACTTC
>TRBJ1-1|TRBV15|TRBD1|few
CATSRADRGPTEAFF
TGTGCCACCAGCAGAGCGGACAGGGGGCCGACTGAAGCTTTCTTT
>TRBJ2-2|TRBV5-1|-|-
CASRDSQPNTGELFF
TGCGCCAGCCGAGACAGTCAACCGAACACCGGGGAGCTGTTTTTT
>TRBJ2-2|TRBV5-1|TRBD1|few
CASSPGQTTTGELFF
TGCGCCAGCAGCCCGGGACAGACGACCACCGGGGAGCTGTTTTTT
>TRBJ1-2|TRBV7-2|-|few
CASSLNYGYTF
TGTGCCAGCAGTCTGAACTATGGCTACACCTTC
>TRBJ2-7|TRBV29-1|TRBD2|few
CSVRGLAGEQYF
TGCAGCGTTCGGGGACTAGCGGGAGAGCAGTACTTC
>TRBJ2-5|TRBV6-6|-|-
CASSYGTDQETQYF
TGTGCCAGCAGTTACGGCACAGACCAAGAGACCCAGTACTTC
>TRBJ2-7|TRBV6-5|-|few
CASSTNSGAYEQYF
TGTGCCAGCTCAACGAATTCGGGGGCCTACGAGCAGTACTTC
>TRBJ2-7|TRBV14|TRBD2|-
CASSLIAGFSYEQYF
TGTGCCAGCAGCCTCATAGCGGGGTTCTCCTACGAGCAGTACTTC
>TRBJ1-2|TRBV27|TRBD1|few
CASSLGDRINTF
TGTGCCAGCAGTTTAGGGGACAGGATAAACACCTTC
>TRBJ2-5|TRBV7-2|-|few
CASSPNRGETQYF
TGTGCCAGCAGCCCAAATAGGGGGGAGACCCAGTACTTC
>TRBJ2-3|TRBV2|TRBD2|-
CASRERDTPNTQYF
TGTGCCAGCCGGGAGCGGGATACCCCGAATACGCAGTATTTT
>TRBJ1-5|TRBV30|-|few
CAWSVRENQPQHF
TGTGCCTGGAGTGTACGGGAAAATCAGCCCCAGCATTTT
>TRBJ2-1|TRBV29-1|-|-
CSADQYNEQFF
TGCAGCGCTGACCAGTACAATGAGCAGTTCTTC
>TRBJ1-2|TRBV6-6|-|-
CASSLAGDYGYTF
TGTGCCAGCAGCTTGGCCGGGGACTATGGCTACACCTTC
>TRBJ1-2|TRBV9|TRBD1|-
CASSGGQPANYGYTF
TGTGCCAGCAGCGGGGGACAGCCCGCTAACTATGGCTACACCTTC
>TRBJ2-7|TRBV19|-|few
CASRRSGDYEQYF
TGTGCCAGTAGGAGATCCGGGGACTACGAGCAGTACTTC